Below, 12 T cell receptor beta chains from the same sample are listed, as sequenced in a study of neoadjuvant nivolumab and ipilimumab in lung cancer. Here immunoSEQ multiplex PCR was the method, and the copy in TCRdb shows in-frame clones only, minus some. This sample carries roughly 13,000 clones, around 65% of them seen once, and the ten largest clones take approximately 25%. The input for sequencing was peripheral blood, taken after neoadjuvant nivolumab, alone or with ipilimumab, at or shortly before surgery. These receptors were collected from an adult with non-small cell lung cancer.

This chain connects TRBV7-2 to TRBJ2-7; a weak D match, TRBD2 (6 bases). The CDR3 extends over 15 amino acids. V was cut by 5 bases and J by 1 base, with 15 bases left in between. Per germline, CDR1 SGHTA and CDR2 FQGNSA. CDR3 DNA sequence: TGTGCCAGCAGCCGTGGATTAGCGGAGTCCTACGAGCAGTACTTC. It encodes CASSRGLAESYEQYF.

This clone has a single count. The V call is TRBV6-1, the J call TRBJ1-1; D uncertain. This CDR3 is 13 amino acids long. V was cut by 4 bases and J by 6 bases, with 12 bases left in between. CDR1 and CDR2 (germline): MNHNS, SASEGT. CDR3 DNA: TGTGCCAGCAGTGTCGGCAGAACCTCTGAAGCTTTCTTT. Its protein product is CASSVGRTSEAFF.

V is TRBV29-1 and J is TRBJ2-4; 8 bases match TRBD2. The germline V gene has CDR1 SQVTM and CDR2 ANQGSEA. This CDR3 comprises 12 residues. The junction had 4 bases not matched to a gene; V was cut back by 4 bases and J by 8 bases. This chain's CDR3 is CSVVGRADIQYF. Here the CDR3 DNA reads TGCAGCGTTGTCGGGAGGGCCGACATTCAGTACTTC. Full variable domain (rest looked up from reference TRBV29-1 and TRBJ2-4): SAVISQKPSRDICQRGTSLTIQCQVDSQVTMMFWYRQQPGQSLTLIATANQGSEATYESGFVIDKFPISRPNLTFSTLTVSNMSPEDSSIYLCSVVGRADIQYFGAGTRLSVL.

The rearrangement joins TRBV18 to TRBJ1-2; D possibly corresponds to TRBD1 (6 bases). The CDR3 extends over 16 amino acids. CDR1 and CDR2 (germline): KGHSH, LQKENI. V gave up 0 bases and J gave up 4 bases, with 15 bases separating them. The CDR3 protein is CASSPPGGQSGYGYTF. CDR3 nucleotide sequence: TGTGCCAGCTCACCACCAGGGGGGCAGTCCGGCTATGGCTACACCTTC.

The chain joins TRBV5-5 to TRBJ2-7; D not resolved. The V end was cut by 1 base, the J end by 2 bases, with 10 bases between. The CDR3 covers 14 residues. Germline-derived CDR1 and CDR2 are SGHKS and YYEKEE (reference sequence). The CDR3 nucleotides are TGTGCCAGCAGCTTGAAGGACGGAACCTACGAGCAGTACTTC. It encodes CASSLKDGTYEQYF.

The chain has TRBV5-1 and TRBJ1-1; D is unclear. The germline gives CDR1 SGHRS, CDR2 YFSETQ. V was cut by 4 bases and J by 3 bases, with 10 bases left in between. This CDR3 contains 13 residues. This CDR3 is CASSSDTYTEAFF. CDR3 in DNA: TGCGCCAGCAGCAGTGACACCTACACTGAAGCTTTCTTT.

The chain uses TRBV30 and TRBJ1-2; D uncertain. Germline-derived CDR1 and CDR2 are GTSNPN and SVGIG (reference sequence). The V gene lost 5 bases and the J gene lost 8 bases, with 9 bases spanning the gap. This CDR3 contains 10 residues. The CDR3 nucleotides read TGTGCCTGGGACGGAGGCGGCTACACCTTC. Encoded protein: CAWDGGGYTF.

The chain employs TRBV5-4 and TRBJ2-5; 8 nucleotides agree with TRBD2. Germline-derived CDR1 and CDR2 are SGHNT and YYREEE (reference sequence). This CDR3 spans 18 amino acids. The V and J ends lost 0 bases and 1 base, in that order; junction bases with no gene match: 11. CDR3 loop: CASSLGGGRQLSQETQYF. The CDR3 bases are TGTGCCAGCAGCTTGGGGGGCGGGAGGCAACTCTCCCAAGAGACCCAGTACTTC.

The V and J genes are TRBV7-2 and TRBJ2-3, with D unresolved. The V end lost 8 bases, the J end lost 0 bases, and 15 bases lay between the germline ends. Germline V gives CDR1 SGHTA, CDR2 FQGNSA. This CDR3 has 15 amino acids. CDR3: CASRLVKRSTDTQYF. In nucleotides, the CDR3 is TGTGCCAGCCGGTTGGTGAAACGAAGCACAGATACGCAGTATTTT.

A single count supports this clone. The chain links TRBV5-1 to TRBJ2-7, with 14 bases matching TRBD2. The CDR3 spans 15 residues. Germline lookup yields CDR1 SGHRS and CDR2 YFSETQ. Unmatched junction bases numbered 3, after V lost 4 bases and J lost 3 bases. This chain's CDR3 is CASSPGLAGGYEQYF. As DNA, the CDR3 is TGCGCCAGCAGCCCTGGACTAGCGGGAGGCTACGAGCAGTACTTC.

The chain joins TRBV5-1 to TRBJ2-4; 9 bases line up with TRBD2. V trimming: 2 bases; J trimming: 5 bases; junction bases outside the gene matches: 5. Germline loops: CDR1 SGHRS, CDR2 YFSETQ. The CDR3 has 15 amino acids. The CDR3 region is CASSLVAGGENIQYF. Written as DNA, the CDR3 is TGCGCCAGCAGCTTAGTTGCGGGGGGGGAAAACATTCAGTACTTC.

This clone was detected only a few times. The chain employs TRBV4-1 and TRBJ1-4, with a possible D match to TRBD1 (5 bases). Germline V gene lookup returns CDR1 MGHRA and CDR2 YSYEKL. With 5 bases removed from V and 6 bases from J, the gap between germline ends came to 16 bases. This CDR3 has 15 amino acids. The CDR3 region is CASSYAGRGDEKLFF. In DNA, the CDR3 is TGCGCCAGCAGCTACGCCGGACGGGGGGATGAAAAACTGTTTTTT.